Shown below are 24 T cell receptor beta chains from a single sample sequenced in a study of T-cell reconstitution after alpha-beta-depleted transplantation in children. Unique molecular identifiers were used to barcode this TCRbeta library. MiXCR, run by TCRdb on the PCR reads, gives a single entry per CDR3 protein. The table includes about 240,000 distinct CDR3 sequences, about 23% detected once. The sample here was PBMCs, taken before TCRalphabeta/CD19-depleted stem cell transplant. The origin of the receptors is a girl aged 2-10 years with Fanconi anemia, due to receive a stem cell transplant.

CDR3 sequence reads: CSVEGWDSKETQYF. CDR3 sequence (DNA): TGCAGCGTTGAAGGGTGGGACAGCAAAGAGACCCAGTACTTC. The chain combines TRBV29-1 with TRBJ2-5; 7 bases match TRBD1. The length of the CDR3 is 14 residues. Losses at the gene ends were 1 base for V and 3 bases for J; bases not matched to a gene: 5. Germline V gene data show CDR1 as SQVTM and CDR2 as ANQGSEA.

This clonotype was seen at least ten times. The chain joins TRBV6-5 to TRBJ2-1, with 9 bases that match TRBD1. The CDR3 consists of 15 residues. Germline values: CDR1 MNHEY, CDR2 SVGAGI. The trim removed 3 bases at V and 6 bases at J, leaving 6 bases unmatched. As DNA, the CDR3 is TGTGCCAGCAGTTATGGGACAGGGTCTACCAATGAGCAGTTCTTC. Translated, it gives CASSYGTGSTNEQFF.

Many counts were recorded for this clonotype. This rearrangement joins TRBV9 to TRBJ1-2, with D possibly being TRBD1 (6 bases). Germline CDR1 reads SGDLS; CDR2 reads YYNGEE. Trimming stripped 0 bases from V and 11 bases from J, with 14 bases between. The CDR3 is 13 amino acids. CDR3 nucleotide sequence: TGTGCCAGCAGCGTAGAAGGGGGGCGTAGGTACACCTTC. Amino acid sequence: CASSVEGGRRYTF.

This clonotype was detected many times. The chain couples TRBV29-1 to TRBJ2-1; 11 bases are shared with TRBD2. There are 13 residues in the CDR3. V shed 7 bases and J 3 bases; nucleotides not matched to a gene: 2. Germline V gene lookup returns CDR1 SQVTM and CDR2 ANQGSEA. The DNA for the CDR3 is TGCAGCGATGGGACTAGCGGCTACAATGAGCAGTTCTTC. As protein: CSDGTSGYNEQFF.

This clonotype has more than one count but fewer than ten. J is TRBJ2-3 and V is TRBV25-1; 10 bases are a match to TRBD2. V was clipped by 7 bases and J by 0 bases; unmatched bases: 1. The CDR3 has 14 amino acids. The germline V gene has CDR1 MGHDK and CDR2 SYGVNS. The CDR3, as DNA: TGTGCCAGCAAGCGGGGGGGCAGCACAGATACGCAGTATTTT. Encoded protein: CASKRGGSTDTQYF.

This clonotype was picked up a small number of times. The chain employs TRBV4-1 and TRBJ2-3, with D perhaps matching TRBD1 or TRBD2 (5 bases each). The CDR3 runs 16 residues. Germline loops: CDR1 MGHRA, CDR2 YSYEKL. The germline V and J ends were trimmed by 0 bases and 1 base, with 11 bases remaining between them. CDR3 amino acids: CASSQDGTTGTDTQYF. CDR3 DNA: TGCGCCAGCAGCCAAGATGGGACCACAGGCACAGATACGCAGTATTTT.

This chain uses TRBV20-1 with TRBJ2-7; TRBD2 agrees at 14 bases. This CDR3 region has 16 residues. Germline assignment: CDR1 DFQATT and CDR2 SNEGSKA (reference sequence). V shed 4 bases and J 0 bases; nucleotides not matched to a gene: 5. The CDR3 DNA follows: TGCAGTGCTACCGGACTAGCGGGGGGCACCTCCTACGAGCAGTACTTC. This encodes CSATGLAGGTSYEQYF.

This clonotype has more than one count but fewer than ten. The V gene is TRBV7-3, the J gene TRBJ2-7; TRBD2 aligns across 12 bases. Germline V gene sequence: CDR1 SGHTA, CDR2 FQGTGA. V shed 1 base and J 0 bases; nucleotides not matched to a gene: 7. This CDR3 comprises 18 residues. The CDR3 DNA is TGTGCCAGCAGCTTAAAGGGACTAGCGGGCGTAAACTCCTACGAGCAGTACTTC. Its protein is CASSLKGLAGVNSYEQYF.

This chain joins TRBV12-3 or TRBV12-4 and TRBJ1-1; D is unresolved. Trimming removed 8 bases from V and 1 base from J, with 11 bases in between. The CDR3 length is 13 residues. The CDR3: CASGSGRNTEAFF. Written as DNA, the CDR3 is TGTGCCAGCGGCTCAGGACGGAACACTGAAGCTTTCTTT.

The V and J genes are TRBV29-1 and TRBJ2-1; tentatively, D is TRBD1 or TRBD2 (5 bases each). The V gene's germline CDR1 is SQVTM and CDR2 ANQGSEA. CDR3 length: 12 amino acids. The V gene lost 7 bases and the J gene lost 10 bases, with 17 bases spanning the gap. The CDR3 nucleotides are TGCAGCGCCTCCGGGGCCTTAATAGAGCAGTTCTTC. Translated: CSASGALIEQFF.

About this clonotype: This may come from a read error, since a much larger clone is one base off. The rearrangement uses TRBV27 and TRBJ2-1; 8 bases are shared with TRBD1. CDR1 and CDR2 from the germline V gene are MNHEY and SMNVEV (reference sequence). The CDR3 contains 13 residues. DNA for the CDR3: TGTGACAGCAGTTTTCAGGGGGCTGATGAGCAGTTCTTC. It translates to CDSSFQGADEQFF.

There are many counts of this clonotype. J is TRBJ1-1 and V is TRBV29-1; unclear D gene. Germline loops: CDR1 SQVTM, CDR2 ANQGSEA. CDR3 length: 12 amino acids. Trimming removed 8 bases at V and 2 bases at J, with 12 bases between. The CDR3 here is CSSNGVNTEAFF. The CDR3 nucleotides are TGCAGCTCAAATGGGGTAAACACTGAAGCTTTCTTT.

In this sample, this clonotype turned up many times. The chain joins TRBV4-2 to TRBJ2-7, with a possible D match to TRBD2 (6 bases). Trimming stripped 0 bases from V and 9 bases from J, with 15 bases between. The length of the CDR3 is 14 residues. Germline V gene lookup returns CDR1 LGHNA and CDR2 YNFKEQ. For the CDR3, the DNA is TGTGCCAGCAGCCAAGATCGGGGGAAGAGGGCGCAGTACTTC. Protein sequence: CASSQDRGKRAQYF.

This clonotype was seen more than once but under ten times. The rearrangement uses TRBV29-1 and TRBJ2-7; D perhaps matches TRBD1 (5 bases). Germline lookup yields CDR1 SQVTM and CDR2 ANQGSEA. The CDR3 totals 14 residues. V was pared by 4 bases and J by 6 bases, with 19 bases between. The CDR3 protein is CSVVLPPGLGEQYF. The CDR3 DNA is TGCAGCGTTGTACTCCCCCCAGGGCTCGGCGAGCAGTACTTC.

Many counts were recorded for this clonotype. The chain couples TRBV20-1 to TRBJ1-1; 9 bases agree with TRBD1. With 0 bases clipped from V and 1 base from J, the junction kept 3 bases outside the gene matches. Germline CDR1 is DFQATT and CDR2 is SNEGSKA (reference sequence). The CDR3 is 15 amino acids. CDR3 in amino acids: CSARDPGQGNTEAFF. The CDR3 bases are TGCAGTGCTAGAGACCCGGGACAGGGGAACACTGAAGCTTTCTTT.

There are many counts of this clonotype. V gene TRBV20-1 combines with J gene TRBJ2-3; 9 positions agree with TRBD2. CDR3 size: 13 residues. The V segment lost 3 bases and the J segment 2 bases; nucleotides outside the gene matches: 0. Germline CDR1 DFQATT, CDR2 SNEGSKA (reference sequence). CDR3 bases: TGCAGTGCTAGGGGACTAGCCACAGATACGCAGTATTTT. It specifies CSARGLATDTQYF.

This chain joins TRBV20-1 and TRBJ2-7; 10 nucleotides agree with TRBD1. After removal of 5 bases from V and 6 bases from J, the junction contained 13 bases not matched to a gene. The CDR3 contains 15 residues. Germline-derived CDR1 and CDR2 are DFQATT and SNEGSKA (reference sequence). The CDR3 nucleotides are TGCAGTGCTCCCTGGGACAGGGGATATCGTGTCGAGCAGTACTTC. Translated, it gives CSAPWDRGYRVEQYF.

This clonotype was seen many times. The J gene is TRBJ2-1, the V gene TRBV7-2; 9 bases fit TRBD2. Germline CDR1 SGHTA, CDR2 FQGNSA. The ends lost 3 bases at V and 2 bases at J; junction bases unmatched: 2. CDR3 size: 15 residues. CDR3 nucleotide sequence: TGTGCCAGCAGCTTTAGCGGGGGAACCTACAATGAGCAGTTCTTC. As protein: CASSFSGGTYNEQFF.

The chain links TRBV20-1 to TRBJ2-1, with D unclear. This CDR3 contains 11 residues. V was clipped by 3 bases and J by 7 bases, with 7 bases between them. Germline-derived CDR1 and CDR2 are DFQATT and SNEGSKA (reference sequence). As DNA, the CDR3 is TGCAGTGCTAGTTCAATTAATGAGCAGTTCTTC. It is translated as CSASSINEQFF.

This rearrangement joins TRBV15 to TRBJ2-7, with TRBD1 matching over 11 bases. V lost 0 bases to trimming and J lost 2 bases; unmatched junction nucleotides: 9. The CDR3 loop spans 18 amino acids. Germline lookup yields CDR1 LNHNV and CDR2 YYDKDF (reference sequence). Written as DNA, the CDR3 is TGTGCCACCAGCAGAGATTACCCGGACAGGGGGCGGACCTACGAGCAGTACTTC. This sequence encodes CATSRDYPDRGRTYEQYF.

The CDR3 protein is CASSLVEGLVEQYF. Written as DNA, the CDR3 is TGTGCCAGCAGCTTAGTGGAGGGCCTGGTCGAGCAGTACTTC. V gene TRBV7-2 combines with J gene TRBJ2-7; D is perhaps TRBD2 (6 bases). V gave up 1 base and J gave up 6 bases, with 13 bases separating them. Germline V gene lookup returns CDR1 SGHTA and CDR2 FQGNSA. The CDR3 covers 14 residues.

The chain carries TRBV29-1 and TRBJ2-7, with D perhaps matching TRBD1 (5 bases). Germline V gene data show CDR1 as SQVTM and CDR2 as ANQGSEA. The CDR3 contains 16 residues. Trimming removed 1 base at V and 2 bases at J, with 18 bases between. CDR3 nucleotide sequence: TGCAGCGTTGAAGGAGTAGGGTTCCAGGGTACCTACGAGCAGTACTTC. It yields the protein CSVEGVGFQGTYEQYF.

V gene TRBV4-2 combines with J gene TRBJ2-4; maybe TRBD2 (7 bases). V lost 2 bases and J 1 base, leaving 15 bases between the germline ends. The CDR3 is 17 residues long. The germline gives CDR1 LGHNA, CDR2 YNFKEQ. This chain's CDR3 is CASSQLQGGGAKNIQYF. The CDR3 nucleotides read TGTGCCAGCAGCCAACTCCAGGGAGGGGGGGCCAAAAACATTCAGTACTTC.

This clonotype has a handful of counts. The genes are TRBV20-1 and TRBJ2-3; no definite D call. CDR1 is DFQATT, CDR2 SNEGSKA, per germline (reference sequence). The CDR3 is 15 amino acids. V shed 0 bases and J shed 1 base, with 11 bases lying between them. The DNA of the CDR3 is TGCAGTGCTAGAGATGCAGGACGAGGCACAGATACGCAGTATTTT. Translating it yields CSARDAGRGTDTQYF.